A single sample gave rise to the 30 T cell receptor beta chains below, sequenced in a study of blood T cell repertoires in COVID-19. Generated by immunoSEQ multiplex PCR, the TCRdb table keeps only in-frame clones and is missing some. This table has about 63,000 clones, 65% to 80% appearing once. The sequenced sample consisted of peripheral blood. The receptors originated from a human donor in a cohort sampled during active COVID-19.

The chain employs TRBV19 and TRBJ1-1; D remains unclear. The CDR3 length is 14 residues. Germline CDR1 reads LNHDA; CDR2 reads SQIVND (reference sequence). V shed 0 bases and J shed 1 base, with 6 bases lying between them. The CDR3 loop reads CASSIDRSNTEAFF. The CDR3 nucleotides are TGTGCCAGTAGTATAGACAGATCGAACACTGAAGCTTTCTTT.

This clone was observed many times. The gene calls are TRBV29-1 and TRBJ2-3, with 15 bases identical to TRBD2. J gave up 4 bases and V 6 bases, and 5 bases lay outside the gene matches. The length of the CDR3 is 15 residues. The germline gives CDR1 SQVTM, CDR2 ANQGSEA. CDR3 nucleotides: TGCAGCGTGGGGACTAGCGGGAGGTGGGCAGATACGCAGTATTTT. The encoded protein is CSVGTSGRWADTQYF.

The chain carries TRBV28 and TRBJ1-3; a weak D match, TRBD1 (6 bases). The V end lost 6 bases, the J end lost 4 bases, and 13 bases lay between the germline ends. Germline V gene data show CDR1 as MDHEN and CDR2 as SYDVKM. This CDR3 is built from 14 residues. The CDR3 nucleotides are TGTGCCAGCAGCTATGACAGGCTCGGAAACACCATATATTTT. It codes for CASSYDRLGNTIYF.

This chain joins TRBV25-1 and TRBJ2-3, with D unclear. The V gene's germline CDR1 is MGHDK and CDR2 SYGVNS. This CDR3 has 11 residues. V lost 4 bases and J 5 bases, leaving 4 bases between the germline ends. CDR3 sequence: CASSALDTQYF. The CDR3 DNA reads TGTGCCAGCAGTGCTTTAGATACGCAGTATTTT.

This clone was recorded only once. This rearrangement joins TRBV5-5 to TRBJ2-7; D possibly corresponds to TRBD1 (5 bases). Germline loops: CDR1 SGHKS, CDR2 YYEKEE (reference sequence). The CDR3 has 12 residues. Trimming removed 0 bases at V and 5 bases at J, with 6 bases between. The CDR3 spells CASSLEGNEQYF. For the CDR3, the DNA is TGTGCCAGCAGCTTGGAGGGGAACGAGCAGTACTTC.

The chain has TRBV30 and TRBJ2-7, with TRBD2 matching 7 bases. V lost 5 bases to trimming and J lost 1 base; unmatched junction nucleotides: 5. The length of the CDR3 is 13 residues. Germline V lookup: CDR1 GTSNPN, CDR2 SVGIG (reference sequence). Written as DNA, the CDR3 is TGTGCCTGGGGGGGACTACCTTCCTACGAGCAGTACTTC. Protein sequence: CAWGGLPSYEQYF.

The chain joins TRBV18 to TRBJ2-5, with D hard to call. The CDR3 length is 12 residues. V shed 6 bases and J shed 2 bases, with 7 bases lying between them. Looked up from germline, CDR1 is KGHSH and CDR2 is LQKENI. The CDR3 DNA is TGTGCCAGCTCGCTGGAGCAAGAGACCCAGTACTTC. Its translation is CASSLEQETQYF.

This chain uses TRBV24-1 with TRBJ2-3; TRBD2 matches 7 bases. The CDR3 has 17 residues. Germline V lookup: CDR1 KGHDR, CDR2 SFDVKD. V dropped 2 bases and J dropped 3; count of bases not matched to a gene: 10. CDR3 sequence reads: CATSDYLGTTTTDTQYF. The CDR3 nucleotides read TGTGCCACCAGTGATTACCTAGGGACTACAACAACAGATACGCAGTATTTT.

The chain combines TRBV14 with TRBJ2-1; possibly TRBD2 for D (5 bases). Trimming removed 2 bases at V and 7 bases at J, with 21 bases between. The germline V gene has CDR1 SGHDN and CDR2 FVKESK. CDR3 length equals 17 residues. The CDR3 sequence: CASSQRTAGGSGNEQFF. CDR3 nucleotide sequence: TGTGCCAGCAGCCAACGAACCGCGGGTGGCTCGGGGAATGAGCAGTTCTTC.

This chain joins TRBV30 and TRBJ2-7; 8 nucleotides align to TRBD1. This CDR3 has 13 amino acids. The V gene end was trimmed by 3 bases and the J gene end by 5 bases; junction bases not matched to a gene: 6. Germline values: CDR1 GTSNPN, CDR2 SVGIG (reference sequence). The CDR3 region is CAWSADRGHEQYF. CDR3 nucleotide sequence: TGTGCCTGGAGCGCCGACAGGGGCCACGAGCAGTACTTC.

The CDR3 DNA reads TGTGCCAGCAGCCACTTAACTTACGACACTGAAGCTTTCTTT. Encoded protein: CASSHLTYDTEAFF. V is TRBV14 and J is TRBJ1-1; D gene ambiguous. The length of the CDR3 is 14 residues. Per germline, CDR1 SGHDN and CDR2 FVKESK. The V end lost 3 bases, the J end lost 3 bases, and 11 bases lay between the germline ends.

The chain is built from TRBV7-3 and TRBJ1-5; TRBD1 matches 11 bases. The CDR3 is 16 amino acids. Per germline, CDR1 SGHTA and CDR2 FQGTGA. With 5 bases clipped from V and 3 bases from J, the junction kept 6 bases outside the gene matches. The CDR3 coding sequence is TGTGCCAGCAGCCCTCCGGGACAGGGGGACAATCAGCCCCAGCATTTT. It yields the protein CASSPPGQGDNQPQHF.

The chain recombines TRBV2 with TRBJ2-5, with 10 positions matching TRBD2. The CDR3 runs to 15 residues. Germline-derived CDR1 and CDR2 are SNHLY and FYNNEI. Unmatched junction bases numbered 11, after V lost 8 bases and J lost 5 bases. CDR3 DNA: TGTGCCAGCGGTACAGCGGGAGGGCCCTGGGAGACCCAGTACTTC. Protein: CASGTAGGPWETQYF.

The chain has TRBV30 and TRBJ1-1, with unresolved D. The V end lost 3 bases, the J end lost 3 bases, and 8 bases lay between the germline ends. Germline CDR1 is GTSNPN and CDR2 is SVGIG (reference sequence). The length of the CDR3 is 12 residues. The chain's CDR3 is CAWSYLHTEAFF. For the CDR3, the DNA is TGTGCCTGGAGCTACCTTCACACTGAAGCTTTCTTT.

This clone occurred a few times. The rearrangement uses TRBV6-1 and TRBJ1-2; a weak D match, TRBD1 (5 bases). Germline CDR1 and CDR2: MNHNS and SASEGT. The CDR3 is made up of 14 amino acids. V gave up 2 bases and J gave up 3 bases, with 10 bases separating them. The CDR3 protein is CASSETAGDYGYTF. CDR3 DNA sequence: TGTGCCAGCAGTGAAACGGCGGGGGACTATGGCTACACCTTC.

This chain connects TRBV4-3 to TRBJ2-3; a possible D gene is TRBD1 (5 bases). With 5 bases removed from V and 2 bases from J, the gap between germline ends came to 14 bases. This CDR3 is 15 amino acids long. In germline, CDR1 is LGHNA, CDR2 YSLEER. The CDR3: CASSGNRIDTDTQYF. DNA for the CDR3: TGCGCCAGCAGCGGGAACAGGATTGACACAGATACGCAGTATTTT.

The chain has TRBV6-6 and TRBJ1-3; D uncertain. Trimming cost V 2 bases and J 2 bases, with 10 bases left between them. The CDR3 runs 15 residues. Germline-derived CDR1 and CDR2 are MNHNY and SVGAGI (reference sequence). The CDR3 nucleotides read TGTGCCAGCAGTTACCCTGCCGGGACTGGAAACACCATATATTTT. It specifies CASSYPAGTGNTIYF.

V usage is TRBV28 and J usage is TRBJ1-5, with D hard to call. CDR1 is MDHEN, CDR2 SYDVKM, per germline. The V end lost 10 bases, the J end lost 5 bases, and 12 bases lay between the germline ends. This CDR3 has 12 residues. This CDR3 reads CATCEGYQPQHF. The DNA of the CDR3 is TGTGCCACCTGTGAGGGATATCAGCCCCAGCATTTT.

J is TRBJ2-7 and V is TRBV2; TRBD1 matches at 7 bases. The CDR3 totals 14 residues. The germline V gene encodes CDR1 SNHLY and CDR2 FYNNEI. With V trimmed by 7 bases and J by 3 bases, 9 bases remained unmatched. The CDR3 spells CASMWTGELYEQYF. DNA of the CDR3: TGTGCCAGCATGTGGACAGGTGAACTCTACGAGCAGTACTTC. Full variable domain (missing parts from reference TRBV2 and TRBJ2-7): EPEVTQTPSHQVTQMGQEVILRCVPISNHLYFYWYRQILGQKVEFLVSFYNNEISEKSEIFDDQFSVERPDGSNFTLKIRSTKLEDSAMYFCASMWTGELYEQYFGPGTRLTVT.

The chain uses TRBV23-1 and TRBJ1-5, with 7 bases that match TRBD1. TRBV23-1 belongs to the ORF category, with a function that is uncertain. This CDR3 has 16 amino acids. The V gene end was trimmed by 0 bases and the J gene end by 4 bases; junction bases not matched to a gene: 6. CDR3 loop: CASSQSWDRINQPQHF. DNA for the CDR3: TGCGCCAGCAGTCAATCGTGGGACAGAATAAATCAGCCCCAGCATTTT.

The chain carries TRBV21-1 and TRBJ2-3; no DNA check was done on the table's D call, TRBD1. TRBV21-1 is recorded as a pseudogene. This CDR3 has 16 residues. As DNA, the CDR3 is TGTGCCAGCAGCGCTCCGGGACAACTTTCCACAGATACGCAGTATTTT. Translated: CASSAPGQLSTDTQYF.

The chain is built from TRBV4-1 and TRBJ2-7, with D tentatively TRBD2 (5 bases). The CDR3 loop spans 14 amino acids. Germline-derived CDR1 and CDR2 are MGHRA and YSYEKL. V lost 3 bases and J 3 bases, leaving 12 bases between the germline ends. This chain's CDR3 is CASSHEAEIYEQYF. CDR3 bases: TGCGCCAGCAGCCATGAAGCGGAAATCTACGAGCAGTACTTC.

CDR3 protein: CASSNTRGETQYF. CDR3 nucleotides: TGTGCCAGTAGTAATACTCGGGGAGAGACCCAGTACTTC. V is TRBV19 and J is TRBJ2-5; possible D gene TRBD2, 5 bases. CDR1 is LNHDA and CDR2 is SQIVND in the germline V gene (reference sequence). This CDR3 has 13 amino acids. Trimming stripped 4 bases from V and 4 bases from J, with 10 bases between.

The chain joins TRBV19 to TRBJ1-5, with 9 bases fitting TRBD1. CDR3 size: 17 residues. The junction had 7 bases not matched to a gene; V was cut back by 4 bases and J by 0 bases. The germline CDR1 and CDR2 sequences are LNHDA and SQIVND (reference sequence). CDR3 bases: TGTGCCAGTAGTACCCTGACAGGGGGGTATAGCAATCAGCCCCAGCATTTT. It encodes CASSTLTGGYSNQPQHF.

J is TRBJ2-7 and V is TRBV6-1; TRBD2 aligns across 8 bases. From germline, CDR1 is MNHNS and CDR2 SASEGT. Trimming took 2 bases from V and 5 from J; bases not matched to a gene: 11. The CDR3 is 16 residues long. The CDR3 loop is CASSEPASGRQDEQYF. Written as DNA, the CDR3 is TGTGCCAGCAGTGAACCGGCTAGCGGGCGCCAGGACGAGCAGTACTTC.

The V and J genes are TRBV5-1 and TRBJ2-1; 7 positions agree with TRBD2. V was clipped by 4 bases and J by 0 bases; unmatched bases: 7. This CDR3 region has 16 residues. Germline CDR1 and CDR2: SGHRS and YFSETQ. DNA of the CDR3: TGCGCCAGCAGCCTCGGCGGCGGGAGCTCCTACAATGAGCAGTTCTTC. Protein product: CASSLGGGSSYNEQFF.

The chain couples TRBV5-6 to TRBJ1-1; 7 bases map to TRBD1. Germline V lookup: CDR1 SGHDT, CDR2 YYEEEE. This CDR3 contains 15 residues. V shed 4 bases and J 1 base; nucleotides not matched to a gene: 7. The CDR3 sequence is CASSPLDRPNTEAFF. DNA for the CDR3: TGTGCCAGCAGCCCGCTGGACAGGCCGAACACTGAAGCTTTCTTT.

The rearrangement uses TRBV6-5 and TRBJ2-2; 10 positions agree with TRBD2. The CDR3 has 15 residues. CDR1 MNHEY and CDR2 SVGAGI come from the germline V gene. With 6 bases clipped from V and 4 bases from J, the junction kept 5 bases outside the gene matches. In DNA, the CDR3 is TGTGCCAGCAGGAGGACTAGCGGAAGCACCGGGGAGCTGTTTTTT. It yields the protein CASRRTSGSTGELFF.

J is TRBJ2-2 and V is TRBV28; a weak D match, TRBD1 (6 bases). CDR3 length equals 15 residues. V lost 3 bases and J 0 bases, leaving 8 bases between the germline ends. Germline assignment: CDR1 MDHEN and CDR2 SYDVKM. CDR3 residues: CASSFGGANTGELFF. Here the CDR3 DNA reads TGTGCCAGCAGTTTTGGGGGCGCGAACACCGGGGAGCTGTTTTTT.

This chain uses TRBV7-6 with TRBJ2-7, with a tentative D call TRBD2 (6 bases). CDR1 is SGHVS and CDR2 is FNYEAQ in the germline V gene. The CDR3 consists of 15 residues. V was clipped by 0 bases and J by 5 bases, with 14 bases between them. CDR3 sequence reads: CASSLALAGFNEQYF. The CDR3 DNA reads TGTGCCAGCAGCTTAGCTCTCGCGGGATTTAACGAGCAGTACTTC.